The clone carrying this T cell receptor beta chain was observed at least ten times. The sample belongs to a study of CD8 T cells in ankylosing spondylitis. In making TCR beta libraries, quantitative 5'-RACE with molecular barcodes was used. TCRdb ran MiXCR on the 5' RACE reads and lists one entry per CDR3 protein. The sample yields 240,000 or so distinct CDR3 sequences, 9.5% to 12% seen once. The CDR3 runs to 15 residues. The V gene lost 2 bases and the J gene lost 10 bases, with 18 bases spanning the gap. The sequence derives from a male donor with ankylosing spondylitis or in good health (not recorded which). The material sequenced was blood, either unsorted or a sorted T cell fraction (not recorded which). The chain links TRBV12-3 or TRBV12-4 to TRBJ2-1; D is undetermined. CDR3: CASSLLVSPTKEQFF. CDR3 DNA: TGTGCCAGCAGTTTATTAGTCTCCCCTACCAAGGAGCAGTTCTTC.